This TCR beta chain was found in a study of T cell responses to AZD1222 COVID-19 vaccine. Study-wide results and caveats: When two AZD1222 doses had been given, Spike-specific TCR breadth and depth rose. Baseline seropositivity occurred in only six or seven AZD1222 recipients. Along spike, vaccine-associated CD4 TCRs were found throughout, with dominance at 160-218 and 743-854. The donor cohort was predominantly white British with a female majority, and clonal diversity may have been underestimated.

CDR3 length equals 15 residues. Trimming cost V 4 bases and J 0 bases, with 10 bases left between them. The germline CDR1 and CDR2 sequences are SGHKS and YYEKEE (reference sequence). Profiling relied on immunoSEQ multiplex PCR, and the TCRdb table lists in-frame clones only, not all of them. The table lists about 120,000 clones, 80% to 95% of them singletons. Comment on this clone: Antigen: not known.

This sequence joins TRBV5-5 and TRBJ2-2; a weak D match, TRBD1 (5 bases). The TCR originated in an adult who received the MenACWY meningococcal vaccine as a control. The source was peripheral blood, collected 28 days after the second dose of the MenACWY control vaccine. The CDR3 bases are TGTGCCAGCAGCCGGCAGGGATCGAACACCGGGGAGCTGTTTTTT. Translation: CASSRQGSNTGELFF.